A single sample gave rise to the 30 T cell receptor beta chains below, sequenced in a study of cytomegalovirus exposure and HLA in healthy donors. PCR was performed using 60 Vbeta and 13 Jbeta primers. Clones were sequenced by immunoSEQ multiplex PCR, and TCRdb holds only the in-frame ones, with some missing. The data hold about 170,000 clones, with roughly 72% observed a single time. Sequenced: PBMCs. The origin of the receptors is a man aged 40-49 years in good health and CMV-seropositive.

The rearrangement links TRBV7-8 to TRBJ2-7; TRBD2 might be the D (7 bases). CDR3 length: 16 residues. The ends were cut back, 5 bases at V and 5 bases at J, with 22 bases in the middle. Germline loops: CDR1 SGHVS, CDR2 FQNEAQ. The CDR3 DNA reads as TGTGCCAGCAGCGAAAGGGGGGGCGCCCTGAGGCACGAGCAGTACTTC. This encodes CASSERGGALRHEQYF. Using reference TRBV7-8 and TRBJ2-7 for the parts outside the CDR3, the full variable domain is GAGVSQSPRYKVAKRGQDVALRCDPISGHVSLFWYQQALGQGPEFLTYFQNEAQLDKSGLPSDRFFAERPEGSVSTLKIQRTQQEDSAVYLCASSERGGALRHEQYFGPGTRLTVT.

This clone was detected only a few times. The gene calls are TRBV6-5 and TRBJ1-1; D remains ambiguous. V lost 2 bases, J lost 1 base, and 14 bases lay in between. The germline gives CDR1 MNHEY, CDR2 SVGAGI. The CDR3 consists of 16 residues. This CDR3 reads CASSYVFGPGNTEAFF. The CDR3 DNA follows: TGTGCCAGCAGTTACGTCTTTGGCCCGGGGAACACTGAAGCTTTCTTT.

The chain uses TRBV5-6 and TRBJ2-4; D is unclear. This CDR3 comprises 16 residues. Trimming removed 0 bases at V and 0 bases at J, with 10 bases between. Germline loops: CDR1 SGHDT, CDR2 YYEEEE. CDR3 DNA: TGTGCCAGCAGCTTGGCATCCACTTTAGCCAAAAACATTCAGTACTTC. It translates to CASSLASTLAKNIQYF. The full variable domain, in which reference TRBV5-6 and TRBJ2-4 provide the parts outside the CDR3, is DAGVTQSPTHLIKTRGQQVTLRCSPKSGHDTVSWYQQALGQGPQFIFQYYEEEERQRGNFPDRFSGHQFPNYSSELNVNALLLGDSALYLCASSLASTLAKNIQYFGAGTRLSVL.

CDR3 sequence (DNA): TGTGCCAGCAGTTACTCGGGACAGGGATACAATGAGCAGTTCTTC. It specifies CASSYSGQGYNEQFF. The J gene is TRBJ2-1, the V gene TRBV6-6; TRBD1 aligns across 9 bases. The ends lost 0 bases at V and 4 bases at J; junction bases unmatched: 1. Germline V gene sequence: CDR1 MNHNY, CDR2 SVGAGI (reference sequence). The CDR3 length is 15 residues.

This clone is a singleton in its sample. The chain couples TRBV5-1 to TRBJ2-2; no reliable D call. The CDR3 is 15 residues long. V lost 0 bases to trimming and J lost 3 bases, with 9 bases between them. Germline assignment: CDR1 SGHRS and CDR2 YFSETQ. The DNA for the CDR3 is TGCGCCAGCAGCTTGGGAGACTTAGACACCGGGGAGCTGTTTTTT. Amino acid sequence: CASSLGDLDTGELFF.

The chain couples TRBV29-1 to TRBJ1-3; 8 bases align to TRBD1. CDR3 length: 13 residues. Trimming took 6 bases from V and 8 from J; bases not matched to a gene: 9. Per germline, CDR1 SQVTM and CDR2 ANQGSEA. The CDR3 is CSVQGALGHTIYF. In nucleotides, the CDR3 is TGCAGCGTGCAGGGGGCCCTAGGACACACCATATATTTT. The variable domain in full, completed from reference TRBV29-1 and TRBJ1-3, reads SAVISQKPSRDICQRGTSLTIQCQVDSQVTMMFWYRQQPGQSLTLIATANQGSEATYESGFVIDKFPISRPNLTFSTLTVSNMSPEDSSIYLCSVQGALGHTIYFGEGSWLTVV.

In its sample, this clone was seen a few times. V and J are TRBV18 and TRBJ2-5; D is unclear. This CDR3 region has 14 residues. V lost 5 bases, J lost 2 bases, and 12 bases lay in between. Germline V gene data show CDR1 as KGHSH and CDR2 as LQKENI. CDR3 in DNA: TGTGCCAGCTCAGGTAACTCGGGTCAAGAGACCCAGTACTTC. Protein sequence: CASSGNSGQETQYF.

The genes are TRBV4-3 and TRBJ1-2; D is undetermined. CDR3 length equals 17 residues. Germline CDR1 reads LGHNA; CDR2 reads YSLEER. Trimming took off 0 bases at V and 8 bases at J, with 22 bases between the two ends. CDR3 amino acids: CASSQETGGSIYGGYTF. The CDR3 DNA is TGCGCCAGCAGCCAAGAAACCGGCGGCAGCATCTATGGGGGCTACACCTTC.

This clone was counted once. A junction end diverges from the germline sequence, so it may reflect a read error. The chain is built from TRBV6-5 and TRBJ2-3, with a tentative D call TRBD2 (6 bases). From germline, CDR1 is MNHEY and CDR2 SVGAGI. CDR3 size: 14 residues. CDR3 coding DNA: TGTGCCAGCACCCGCACCACTAGCACAGATACACAGTATTTT. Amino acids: CASTRTTSTDTQYF.

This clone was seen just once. CDR3 DNA sequence: TGTGCCAGCAGCTTATCATTGGGGGCTGGTCAGCCCCAGCATTTT. As protein: CASSLSLGAGQPQHF. The chain carries TRBV11-2 and TRBJ1-5; the D gene is possibly TRBD1 (6 bases). Deletions cut 2 bases from V and 6 bases from J, with 14 bases between. Germline CDR1 reads SGHAT; CDR2 reads FQNNGV. This CDR3 spans 15 amino acids.

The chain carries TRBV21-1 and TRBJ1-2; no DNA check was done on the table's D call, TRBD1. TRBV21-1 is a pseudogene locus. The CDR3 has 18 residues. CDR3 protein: CASSARCRDRGQVYGYTF. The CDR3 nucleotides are TGTGCCAGCAGCGCGCGATGCCGGGACAGGGGGCAGGTCTATGGCTACACCTTC.

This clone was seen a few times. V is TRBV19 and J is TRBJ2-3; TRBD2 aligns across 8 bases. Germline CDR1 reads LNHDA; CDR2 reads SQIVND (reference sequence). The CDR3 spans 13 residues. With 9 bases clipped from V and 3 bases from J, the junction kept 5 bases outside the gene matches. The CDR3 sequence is CASSGGQTDTQYF. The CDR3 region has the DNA TGTGCCAGCTCGGGGGGGCAGACAGATACGCAGTATTTT.

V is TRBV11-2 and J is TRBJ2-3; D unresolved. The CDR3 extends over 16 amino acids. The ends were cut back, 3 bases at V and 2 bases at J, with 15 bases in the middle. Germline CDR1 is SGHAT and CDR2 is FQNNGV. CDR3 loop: CASSFRSAASTDTQYF. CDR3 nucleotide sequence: TGTGCCAGCAGCTTCCGAAGCGCGGCATCCACAGATACGCAGTATTTT.

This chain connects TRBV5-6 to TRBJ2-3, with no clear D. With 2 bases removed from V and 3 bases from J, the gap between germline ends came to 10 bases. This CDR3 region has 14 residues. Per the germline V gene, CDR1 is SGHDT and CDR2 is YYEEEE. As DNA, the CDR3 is TGTGCCAGCAGCTTCCCGGGTTTTACAGATACGCAGTATTTT. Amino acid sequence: CASSFPGFTDTQYF. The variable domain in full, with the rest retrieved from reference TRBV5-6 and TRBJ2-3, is DAGVTQSPTHLIKTRGQQVTLRCSPKSGHDTVSWYQQALGQGPQFIFQYYEEEERQRGNFPDRFSGHQFPNYSSELNVNALLLGDSALYLCASSFPGFTDTQYFGPGTRLTVL.

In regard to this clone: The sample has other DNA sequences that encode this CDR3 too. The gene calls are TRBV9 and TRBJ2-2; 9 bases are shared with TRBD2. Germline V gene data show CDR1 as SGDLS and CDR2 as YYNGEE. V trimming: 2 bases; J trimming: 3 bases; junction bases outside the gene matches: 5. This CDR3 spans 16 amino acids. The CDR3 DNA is TGTGCCAGCAGCGTGAGCGGGGGGACATACACCGGGGAGCTGTTTTTT. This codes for CASSVSGGTYTGELFF. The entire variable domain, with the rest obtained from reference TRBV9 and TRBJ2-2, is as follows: DSGVTQTPKHLITATGQRVTLRCSPRSGDLSVYWYQQSLDQGLQFLIQYYNGEERAKGNILERFSAQQFPDLHSELNLSSLELGDSALYFCASSVSGGTYTGELFFGEGSRLTVL.

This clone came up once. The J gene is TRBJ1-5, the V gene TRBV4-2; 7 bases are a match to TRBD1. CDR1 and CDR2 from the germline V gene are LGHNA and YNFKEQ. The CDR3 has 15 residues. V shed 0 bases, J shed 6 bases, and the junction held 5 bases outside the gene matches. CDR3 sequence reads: CASSQDRQGGQPQHF. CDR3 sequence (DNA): TGTGCCAGCAGCCAAGATAGACAGGGTGGTCAGCCCCAGCATTTT.

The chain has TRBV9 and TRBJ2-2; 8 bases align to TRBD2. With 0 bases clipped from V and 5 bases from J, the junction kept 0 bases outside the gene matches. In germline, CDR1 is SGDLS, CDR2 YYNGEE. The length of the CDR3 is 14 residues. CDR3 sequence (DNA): TGTGCCAGCAGCGTAGTAGCGGGGACCGGGGAGCTGTTTTTT. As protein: CASSVVAGTGELFF.

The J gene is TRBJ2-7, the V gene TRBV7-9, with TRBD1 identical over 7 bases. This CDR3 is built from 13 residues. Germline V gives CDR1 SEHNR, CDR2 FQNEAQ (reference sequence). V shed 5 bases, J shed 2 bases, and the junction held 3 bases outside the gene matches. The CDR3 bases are TGTGCCAGCAGCGGGGACAGCGCCTACGAGCAGTACTTC. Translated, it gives CASSGDSAYEQYF. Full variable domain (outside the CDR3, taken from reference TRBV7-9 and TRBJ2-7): DTGVSQNPRHKITKRGQNVTFRCDPISEHNRLYWYRQTLGQGPEFLTYFQNEAQLEKSRLLSDRFSAERPKGSFSTLEIQRTEQGDSAMYLCASSGDSAYEQYFGPGTRLTVT.

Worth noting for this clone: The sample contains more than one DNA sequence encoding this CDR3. CDR3 sequence (DNA): TGTGCCAGCAAACCAAGGGGGGGCCCAGGCTACGAGCAGTACTTC. It yields the protein CASKPRGGPGYEQYF. The chain combines TRBV2 with TRBJ2-7; possible D gene TRBD2, 7 bases. The CDR3 has 15 residues. CDR1 and CDR2 from the germline V gene are SNHLY and FYNNEI. V shed 7 bases and J shed 3 bases, with 19 bases lying between them.

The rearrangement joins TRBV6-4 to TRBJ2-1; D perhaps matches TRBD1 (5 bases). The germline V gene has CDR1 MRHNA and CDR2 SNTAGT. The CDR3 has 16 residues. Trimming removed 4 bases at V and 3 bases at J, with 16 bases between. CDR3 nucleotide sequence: TGTGCCAGCAGTGCCAGAGCCAGGGCCTACTACAATGAGCAGTTCTTC. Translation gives CASSARARAYYNEQFF.

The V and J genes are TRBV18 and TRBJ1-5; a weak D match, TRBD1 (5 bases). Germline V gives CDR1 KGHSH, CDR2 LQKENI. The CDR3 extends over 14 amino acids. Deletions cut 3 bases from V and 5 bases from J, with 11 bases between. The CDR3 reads CASSPTGGDQPQHF. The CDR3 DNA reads TGTGCCAGCTCACCCACTGGGGGGGATCAGCCCCAGCATTTT.

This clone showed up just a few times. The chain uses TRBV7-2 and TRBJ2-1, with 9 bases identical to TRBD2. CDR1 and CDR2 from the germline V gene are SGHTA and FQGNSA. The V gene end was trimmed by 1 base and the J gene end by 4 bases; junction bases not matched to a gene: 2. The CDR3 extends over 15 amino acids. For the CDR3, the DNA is TGTGCCAGCAGCTTAGTAGCGGGGGCGTACAATGAGCAGTTCTTC. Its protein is CASSLVAGAYNEQFF. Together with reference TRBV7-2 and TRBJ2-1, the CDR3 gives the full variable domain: GAGVSQSPSNKVTEKGKDVELRCDPISGHTALYWYRQSLGQGLEFLIYFQGNSAPDKSGLPSDRFSAERTGGSVSTLTIQRTQQEDSAVYLCASSLVAGAYNEQFFGPGTRLTVL.

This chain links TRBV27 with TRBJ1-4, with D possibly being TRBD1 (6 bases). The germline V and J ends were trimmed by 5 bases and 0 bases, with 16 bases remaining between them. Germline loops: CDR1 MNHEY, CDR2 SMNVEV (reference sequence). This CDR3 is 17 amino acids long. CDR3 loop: CASSPSTGYTTNEKLFF. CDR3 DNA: TGTGCCAGCAGTCCGTCGACAGGATACACAACTAATGAAAAACTGTTTTTT.

CDR3: CASSPGERGEKLFF. As DNA, the CDR3 is TGCGCCAGCAGCCCAGGGGAAAGAGGCGAAAAACTGTTTTTT. The J gene is TRBJ1-4, the V gene TRBV4-3, with a tentative D call TRBD1 (6 bases). Trimming cost V 4 bases and J 8 bases, with 14 bases left between them. This CDR3 has 14 amino acids. CDR1 and CDR2 (germline): LGHNA, YSLEER.

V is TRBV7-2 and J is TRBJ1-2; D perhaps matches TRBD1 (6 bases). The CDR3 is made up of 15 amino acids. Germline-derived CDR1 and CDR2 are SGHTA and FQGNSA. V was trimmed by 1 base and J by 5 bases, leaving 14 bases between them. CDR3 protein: CASSLEAGAKYGYTF. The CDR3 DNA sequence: TGTGCCAGCAGCTTAGAGGCAGGGGCGAAGTATGGCTACACCTTC.

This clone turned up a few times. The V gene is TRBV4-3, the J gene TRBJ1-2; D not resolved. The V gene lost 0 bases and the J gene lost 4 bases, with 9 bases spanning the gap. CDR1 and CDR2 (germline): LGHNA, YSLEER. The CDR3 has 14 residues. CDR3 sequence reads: CASSQDGGSYGYTF. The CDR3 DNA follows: TGCGCCAGCAGCCAAGATGGAGGATCCTATGGCTACACCTTC.

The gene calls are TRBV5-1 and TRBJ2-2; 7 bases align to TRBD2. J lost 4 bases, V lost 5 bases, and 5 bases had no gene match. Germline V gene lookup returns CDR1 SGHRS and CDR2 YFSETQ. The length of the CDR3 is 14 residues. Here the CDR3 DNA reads TGCGCCAGCAGTCCAATAGCGGGCACCGGGGAGCTGTTTTTT. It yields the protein CASSPIAGTGELFF.

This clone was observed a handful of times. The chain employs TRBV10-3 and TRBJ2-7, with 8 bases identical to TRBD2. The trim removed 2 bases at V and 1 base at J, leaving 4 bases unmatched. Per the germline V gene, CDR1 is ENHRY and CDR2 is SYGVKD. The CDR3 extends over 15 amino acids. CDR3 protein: CAISETQRGSYEQYF. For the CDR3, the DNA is TGTGCCATCAGTGAGACCCAGCGGGGGTCCTACGAGCAGTACTTC.

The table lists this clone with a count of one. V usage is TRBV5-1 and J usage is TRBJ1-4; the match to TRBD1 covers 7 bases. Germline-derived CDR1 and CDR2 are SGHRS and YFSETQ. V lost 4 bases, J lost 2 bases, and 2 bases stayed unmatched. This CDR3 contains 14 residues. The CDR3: CASSQTGTNEKLFF. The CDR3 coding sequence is TGCGCCAGCAGCCAGACAGGGACTAATGAAAAACTGTTTTTT. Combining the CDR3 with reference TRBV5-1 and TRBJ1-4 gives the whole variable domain KAGVTQTPRYLIKTRGQQVTLSCSPISGHRSVSWYQQTPGQGLQFLFEYFSETQRNKGNFPGRFSGRQFSNSRSEMNVSTLELGDSALYLCASSQTGTNEKLFFGSGTQLSVL.

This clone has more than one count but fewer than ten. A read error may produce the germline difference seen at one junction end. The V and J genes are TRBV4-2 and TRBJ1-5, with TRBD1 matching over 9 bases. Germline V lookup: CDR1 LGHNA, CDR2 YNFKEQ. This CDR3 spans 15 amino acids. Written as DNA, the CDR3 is TGTGCCAGCAGTCAAGGGGACAGGGAGTATCAGCCCCAGCATTTT. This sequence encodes CASSQGDREYQPQHF.